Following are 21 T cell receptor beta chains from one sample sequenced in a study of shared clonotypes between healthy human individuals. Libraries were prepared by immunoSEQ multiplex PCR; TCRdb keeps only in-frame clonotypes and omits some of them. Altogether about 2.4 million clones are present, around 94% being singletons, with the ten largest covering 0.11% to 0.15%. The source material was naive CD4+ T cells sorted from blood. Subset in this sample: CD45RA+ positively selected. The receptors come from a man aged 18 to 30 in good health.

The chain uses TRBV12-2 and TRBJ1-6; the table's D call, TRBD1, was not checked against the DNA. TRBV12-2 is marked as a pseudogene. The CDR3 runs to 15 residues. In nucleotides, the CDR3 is TGTGCAAGTCGCTTAGCGGGACAGGGTAATTCACCCCTCCACTTT. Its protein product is CASRLAGQGNSPLHF.

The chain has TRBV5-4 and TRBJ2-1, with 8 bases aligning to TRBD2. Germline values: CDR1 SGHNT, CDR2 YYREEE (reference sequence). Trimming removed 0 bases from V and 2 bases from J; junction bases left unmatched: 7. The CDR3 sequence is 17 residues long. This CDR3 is CASSLAVQAGAYNEQFF. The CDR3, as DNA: TGTGCCAGCAGCTTGGCCGTGCAAGCGGGAGCCTACAATGAGCAGTTCTTC.

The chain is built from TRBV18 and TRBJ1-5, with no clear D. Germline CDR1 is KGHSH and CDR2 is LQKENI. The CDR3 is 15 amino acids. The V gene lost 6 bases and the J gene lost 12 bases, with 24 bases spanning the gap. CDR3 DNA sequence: TGTGCCAGCTCTTCCGTTGGGCTAGAGCAAGGTGGCCAGCATTTT. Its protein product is CASSSVGLEQGGQHF. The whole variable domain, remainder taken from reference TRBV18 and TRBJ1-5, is NAGVMQNPRHLVRRRGQEARLRCSPMKGHSHVYWYRQLPEEGLKFMVYLQKENIIDESGMPKERFSAEFPKEGPSILRIQQVVRGDSAAYFCASSSVGLEQGGQHFGDGTRLSIL.

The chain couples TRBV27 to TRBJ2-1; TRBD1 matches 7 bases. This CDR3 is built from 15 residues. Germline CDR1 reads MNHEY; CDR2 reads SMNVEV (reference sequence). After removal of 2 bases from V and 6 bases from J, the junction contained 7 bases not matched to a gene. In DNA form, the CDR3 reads TGTGCCAGCAGTTTAGGTACAGGGGATATCAATGAGCAGTTCTTC. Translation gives CASSLGTGDINEQFF.

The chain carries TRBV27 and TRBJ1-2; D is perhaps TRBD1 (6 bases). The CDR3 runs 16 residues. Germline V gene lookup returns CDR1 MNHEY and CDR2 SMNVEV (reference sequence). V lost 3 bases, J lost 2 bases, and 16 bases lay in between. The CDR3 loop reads CASSLFPGHLNYGYTF. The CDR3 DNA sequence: TGTGCCAGCAGTTTGTTCCCGGGACACCTAAACTATGGCTACACCTTC.

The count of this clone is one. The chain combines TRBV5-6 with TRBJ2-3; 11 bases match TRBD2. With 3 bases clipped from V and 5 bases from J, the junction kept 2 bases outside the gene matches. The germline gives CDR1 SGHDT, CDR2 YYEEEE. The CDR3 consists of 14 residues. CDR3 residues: CASSSSGRKDTQYF. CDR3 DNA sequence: TGTGCCAGCAGCTCTAGCGGGAGGAAAGATACGCAGTATTTT.

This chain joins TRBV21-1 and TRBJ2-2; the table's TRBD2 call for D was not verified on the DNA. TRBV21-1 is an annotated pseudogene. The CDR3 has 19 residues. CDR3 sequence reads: CASSKGPPSGRGCTGELFF. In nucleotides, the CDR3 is TGTGCCAGCAGCAAAGGACCCCCTAGCGGGAGAGGGTGCACCGGGGAGCTGTTTTTT.

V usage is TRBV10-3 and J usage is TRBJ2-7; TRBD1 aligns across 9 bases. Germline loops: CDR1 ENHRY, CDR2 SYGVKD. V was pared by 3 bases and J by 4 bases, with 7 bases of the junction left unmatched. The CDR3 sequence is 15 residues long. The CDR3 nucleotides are TGTGCCATCAGTGATCCGGGACAGGGATGGTACGAGCAGTACTTC. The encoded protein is CAISDPGQGWYEQYF.

The CDR3 coding sequence is TGTGCCAGCAGTTGCCCAGTTGGGGCAACTAATGAAAAACTGTTTTTT. It is translated as CASSCPVGATNEKLFF. The rearrangement uses TRBV27 and TRBJ1-4; D remains ambiguous. There are 16 residues in the CDR3. The germline V gene has CDR1 MNHEY and CDR2 SMNVEV (reference sequence). V gave up 4 bases and J gave up 0 bases, with 12 bases separating them.

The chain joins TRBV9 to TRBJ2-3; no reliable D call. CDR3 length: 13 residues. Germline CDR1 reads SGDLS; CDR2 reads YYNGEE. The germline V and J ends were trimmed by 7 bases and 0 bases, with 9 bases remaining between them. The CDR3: CASGPDSTDTQYF. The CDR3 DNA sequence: TGTGCCAGCGGCCCAGATAGCACAGATACGCAGTATTTT.

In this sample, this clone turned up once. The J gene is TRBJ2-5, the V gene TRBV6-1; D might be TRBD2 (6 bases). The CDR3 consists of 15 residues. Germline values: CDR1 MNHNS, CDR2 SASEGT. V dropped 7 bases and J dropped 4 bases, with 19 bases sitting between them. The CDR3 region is CASMYPREFGETQYF. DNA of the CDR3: TGTGCCAGCATGTATCCCCGGGAGTTTGGAGAGACCCAGTACTTC.

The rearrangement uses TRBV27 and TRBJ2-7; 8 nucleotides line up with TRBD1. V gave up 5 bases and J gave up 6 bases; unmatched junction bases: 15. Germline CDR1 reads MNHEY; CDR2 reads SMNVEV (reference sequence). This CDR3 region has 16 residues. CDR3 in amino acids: CASSPLGQGSSSEQYF. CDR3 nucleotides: TGTGCCAGCAGTCCATTAGGACAGGGAAGTTCGTCCGAGCAGTACTTC.

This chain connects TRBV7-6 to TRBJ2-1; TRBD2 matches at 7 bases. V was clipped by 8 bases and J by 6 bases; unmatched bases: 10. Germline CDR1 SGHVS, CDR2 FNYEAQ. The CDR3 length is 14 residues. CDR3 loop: CASHVGGSGNEQFF. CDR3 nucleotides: TGTGCCAGCCACGTGGGGGGGAGCGGCAATGAGCAGTTCTTC.

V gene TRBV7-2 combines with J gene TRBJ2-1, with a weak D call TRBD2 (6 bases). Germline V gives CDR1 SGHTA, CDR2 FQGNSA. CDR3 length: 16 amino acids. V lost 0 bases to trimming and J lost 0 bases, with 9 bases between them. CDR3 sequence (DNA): TGTGCCAGCAGCTTAGCGTCGGGAGTCTCCTACAATGAGCAGTTCTTC. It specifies CASSLASGVSYNEQFF.

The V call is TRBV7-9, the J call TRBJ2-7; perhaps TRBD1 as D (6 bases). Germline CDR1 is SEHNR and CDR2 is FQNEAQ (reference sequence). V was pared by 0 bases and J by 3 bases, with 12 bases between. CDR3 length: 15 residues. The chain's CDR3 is CASSLATGTIYEQYF. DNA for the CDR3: TGTGCCAGCAGCTTAGCCACCGGGACAATCTACGAGCAGTACTTC.

The DNA for the CDR3 is TGCGCCAGCAGCCTCGGGACTAGCGGGGGGCTATACGAGCAGTACTTC. Its translation: CASSLGTSGGLYEQYF. The chain recombines TRBV4-1 with TRBJ2-7; 15 positions agree with TRBD2. The V gene end was trimmed by 4 bases and the J gene end by 4 bases; junction bases not matched to a gene: 5. The CDR3 length is 16 residues. CDR1 MGHRA and CDR2 YSYEKL come from the germline V gene.

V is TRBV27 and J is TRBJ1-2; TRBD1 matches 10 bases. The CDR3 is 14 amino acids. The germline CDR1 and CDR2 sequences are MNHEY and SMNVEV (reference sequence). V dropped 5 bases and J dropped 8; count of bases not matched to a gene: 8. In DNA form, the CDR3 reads TGTGCCAGCAGTCCACCCGACAGGGGGCAAGGCTACACCTTC. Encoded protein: CASSPPDRGQGYTF.

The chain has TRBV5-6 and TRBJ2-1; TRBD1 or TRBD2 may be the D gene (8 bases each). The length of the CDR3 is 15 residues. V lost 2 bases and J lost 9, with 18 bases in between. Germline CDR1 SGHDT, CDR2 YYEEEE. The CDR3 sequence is CASSFGQGLAGEQFF. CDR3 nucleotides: TGTGCCAGCAGCTTCGGACAGGGCCTAGCGGGTGAGCAGTTCTTC.

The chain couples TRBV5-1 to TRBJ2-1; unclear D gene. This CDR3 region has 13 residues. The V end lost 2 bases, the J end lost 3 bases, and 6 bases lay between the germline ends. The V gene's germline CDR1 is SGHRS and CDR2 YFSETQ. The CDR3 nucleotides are TGCGCCAGCAGCTTTTACAACTACAATGAGCAGTTCTTC. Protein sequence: CASSFYNYNEQFF.

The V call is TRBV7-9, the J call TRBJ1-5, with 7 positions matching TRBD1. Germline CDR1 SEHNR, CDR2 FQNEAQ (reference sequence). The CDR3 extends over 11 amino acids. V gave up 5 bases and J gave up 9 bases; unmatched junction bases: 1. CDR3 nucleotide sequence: TGTGCCAGCAGCGCAGGGGGGCCCCAGCATTTT. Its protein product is CASSAGGPQHF.

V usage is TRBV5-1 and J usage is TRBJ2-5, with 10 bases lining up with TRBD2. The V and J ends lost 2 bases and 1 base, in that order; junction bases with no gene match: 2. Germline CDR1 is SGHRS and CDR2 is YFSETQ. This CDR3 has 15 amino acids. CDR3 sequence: CASSFSGGTQETQYF. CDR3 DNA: TGCGCCAGCAGCTTTAGCGGGGGGACCCAAGAGACCCAGTACTTC.